This T cell receptor beta chain is drawn from a study of CD8 T cells in Susac syndrome. An input of roughly 0.5 to 1 ug of RNA was subjected to reverse transcription using random hexamers. An immunoSEQ multiplex PCR generated amplified TCR beta CDR3 products spanning 54 Vbeta and 13 Jbeta. A single record per CDR3 protein comes from TCRdb applying MiXCR to the immunoSEQ multiplex PCR reads. The sample records around 79,000 distinct CDR3 sequences, approximately 94% being singletons. The CDR3 runs 15 residues. Germline CDR1 reads SGHRS; CDR2 reads YFSETQ. V dropped 3 bases and J dropped 0; count of bases not matched to a gene: 3. A word on this clonotype: Antigen: not known.

TEMRA cells were FACS-enriched, and CD8+ and CD4+ T cells were isolated negatively. Points from the study as a whole: CD8+ clonal expansion in Susac peaked in TEMRA cells and active patients.

What was sequenced was CD8+ T cells from PBMCs. The TCR originated in a human donor with Susac syndrome. The chain combines TRBV5-1 with TRBJ1-1; 9 nucleotides agree with TRBD1. Here the CDR3 reads CASSSDRGLNTEAFF. The DNA for the CDR3 is TGCGCCAGCAGCTCGGACAGGGGACTGAACACTGAAGCTTTCTTT.